This TCR beta chain was captured in a study of blood T cell repertoires in COVID-19. Background on the study: The United States, Italy and Spain were the sources of the acute and convalescent COVID-19 samples.

Produced via immunoSEQ multiplex PCR; TCRdb's table is partial and in-frame only. This repertoire shows roughly 670,000 clones, approximately 90% found once; its top ten account for approximately 0.3%. Per the germline V gene, CDR1 is SGDLS and CDR2 is YYNGEE. V shed 2 bases, J shed 1 base, and the junction held 1 base outside the gene matches. This CDR3 is 14 amino acids long. As for this clone: Within the sample, other DNA sequences also encode this same CDR3.

The specimen sequenced was peripheral blood. This clonotype was obtained from a woman aged 18-35 years with acute or convalescent COVID-19. The genes are TRBV9 and TRBJ1-1, with 8 bases lining up with TRBD1. CDR3 coding DNA: TGTGCCAGCAGCGTCGGGACAGGGAACACTGAAGCTTTCTTT. Its protein product is CASSVGTGNTEAFF.